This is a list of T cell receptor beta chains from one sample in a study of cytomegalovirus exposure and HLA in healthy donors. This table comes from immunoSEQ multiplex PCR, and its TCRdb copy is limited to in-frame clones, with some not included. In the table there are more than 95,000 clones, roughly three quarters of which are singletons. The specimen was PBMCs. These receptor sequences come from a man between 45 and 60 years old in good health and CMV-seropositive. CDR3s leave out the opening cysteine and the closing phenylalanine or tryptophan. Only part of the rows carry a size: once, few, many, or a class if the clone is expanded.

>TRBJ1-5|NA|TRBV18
ASSPPGQGGKNQPQH
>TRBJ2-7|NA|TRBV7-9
ASSFRDRVYEQY
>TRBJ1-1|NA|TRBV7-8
ASSRYAGHMNTEAF
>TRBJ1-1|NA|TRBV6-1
ASSEKGAFNTEAF
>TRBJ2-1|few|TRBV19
ASSSKGQGYNEQF
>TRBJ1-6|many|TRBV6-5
ASSYEARGWSPLH
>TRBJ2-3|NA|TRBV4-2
ASSQEGSGGSDTQY
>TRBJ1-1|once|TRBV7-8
ASSTGNTEAF
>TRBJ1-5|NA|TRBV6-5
ASSQDRGDQPQH
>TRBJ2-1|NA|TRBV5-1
ASSLALSGGGNEQF
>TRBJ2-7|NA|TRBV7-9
ASSPRGTGLYEQY
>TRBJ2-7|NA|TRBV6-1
ASSGGDTWGLRGEQY
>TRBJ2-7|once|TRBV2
ASQTGLGEQY
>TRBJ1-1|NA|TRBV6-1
ASSYREVDTEAF
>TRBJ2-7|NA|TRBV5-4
ASSLRDRGGEQY
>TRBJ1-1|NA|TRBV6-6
ASTPGGPATEAF
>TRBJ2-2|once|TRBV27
ASSGTGGYTGELF
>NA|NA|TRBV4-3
ASSQDSGRVYEQY
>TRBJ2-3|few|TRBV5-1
ASSLVARSTDTQY
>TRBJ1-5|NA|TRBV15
ATSRDDRPLSNQPQH
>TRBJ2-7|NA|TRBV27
ASSLSVMSPYEQY
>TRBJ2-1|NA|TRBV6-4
ASSETPDSYNEQF
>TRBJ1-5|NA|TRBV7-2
ASSLRYSWQPQH
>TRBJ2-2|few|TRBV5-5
ASSLDRPQGELF
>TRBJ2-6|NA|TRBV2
ASSEVPGLAGKPGANVLT
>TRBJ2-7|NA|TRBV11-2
ASSIPGTSYEQY
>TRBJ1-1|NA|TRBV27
ASSVLQGEAF
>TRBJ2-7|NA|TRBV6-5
ASSYSILGQY
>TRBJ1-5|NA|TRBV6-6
ASSTGESNQPQH
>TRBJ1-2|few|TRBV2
ASRPGSDYGYT
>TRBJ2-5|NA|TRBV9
ASSVGGSGYVDQY
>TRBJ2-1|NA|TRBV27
ASKWGPSYNEQF
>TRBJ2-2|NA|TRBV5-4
ASSPTSLGPGELF
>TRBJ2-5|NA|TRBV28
ASSLYAGRETQY
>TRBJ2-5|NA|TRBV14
ASSQGLAGAETQY
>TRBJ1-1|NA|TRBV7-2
ASSSYRAGTEAF
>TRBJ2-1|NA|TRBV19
ASSTSGLAANYNEQF
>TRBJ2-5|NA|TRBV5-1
ASSLTEETQY
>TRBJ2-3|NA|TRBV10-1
ASPRRGQNRDTQY
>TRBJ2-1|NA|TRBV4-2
ASSQGGEGGSNEQF
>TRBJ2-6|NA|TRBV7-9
ASSRAVNPLGANVLT
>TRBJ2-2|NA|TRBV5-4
ASSPTGLNTGELF
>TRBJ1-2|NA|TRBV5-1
ASSLERFPYGYT
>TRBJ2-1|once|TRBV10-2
ASSESPGGESYNEQF
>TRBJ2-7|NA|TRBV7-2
ASSTGQGPQYRQY
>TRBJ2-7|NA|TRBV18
ASSRGLAGNEQY
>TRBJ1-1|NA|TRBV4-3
ASSQDELWGGKDTEAF